This TCR beta chain came from a study of blood T cell repertoires in COVID-19. Study as a whole: Spain, Italy and the United States supplied samples that represented acute and convalescent COVID-19. The cDNA or gDNA used as material had been derived from T cells, B-cell-depleted T cells, or PBMCs.

As handled by the study authors: By means of reference gene primer amplification, nucleated cell counts were estimated. The table came from immunoSEQ multiplex PCR; TCRdb's copy has only in-frame clones and leaves some out. For V, J and clone size, that table is used; D and trimming come from the DNA. Of approximately 75,000 clones listed, around 78% are singletons. Germline V gene sequence: CDR1 SGDLS, CDR2 YYNGEE. With V trimmed by 0 bases and J by 0 bases, 6 bases remained unmatched. This CDR3 is 17 amino acids long. This chain joins TRBV9 and TRBJ2-3, with TRBD2 matching over 8 bases. The sequence derives from a woman older than 75 with acute or convalescent COVID-19. Sequencing used peripheral blood. The CDR3 DNA sequence: TGTGCCAGCAGCGTAGTCGCACTAGCGGAGAGCACAGATACGCAGTATTTT. Encoded protein: CASSVVALAESTDTQYF.